This note documents a single TCR beta chain sequence. This sample stems from a study of blood T cell repertoires in COVID-19. With V trimmed by 2 bases and J by 6 bases, 5 bases remained unmatched. The CDR3 totals 14 residues. Germline values: CDR1 SGHTA, CDR2 FQGNSA. The protocol was immunoSEQ multiplex PCR, while the TCRdb copy is restricted to in-frame clones and leaves out a portion. Seen here are about 220,000 clones, about 82% observed once, and the top ten hold roughly 2.2%. This clonotype was sampled from a woman between 65 and 79 years old with COVID-19, enrolled during active disease. The sequencing sample was made of peripheral blood. The chain couples TRBV7-2 to TRBJ1-2; 8 positions agree with TRBD1. DNA for the CDR3: TGTGCCAGCAGCTTACCCAGGGGGCAACATGGCTACACCTTC. It yields the protein CASSLPRGQHGYTF.